This TCR beta chain came from a study of lymphopenia after photon versus proton radiotherapy. The V and J ends lost 0 bases and 3 bases, in that order; junction bases with no gene match: 13. This CDR3 is built from 18 residues. Germline lookup yields CDR1 PRHDT and CDR2 FYEKMQ (reference sequence). A note on this clone: Its antigen remains unknown.

The protocol was immunoSEQ multiplex PCR, while the TCRdb copy is restricted to in-frame clones and leaves out a portion. The sample records about 45,000 clones, roughly 85% being singletons. Study-wide results and limits: Under photons, naive T cells and diversity fell while effector/memory populations rose.

The sample in question was peripheral blood, obtained from a patient treated with photon-based radiotherapy. V and J are TRBV13 and TRBJ2-5; 7 nucleotides agree with TRBD2. The TCR originated in a man aged 35-49 years with gastric cancer. The CDR3 nucleotides are TGTGCCAGCAGCTTAGGCCTTGGGGTAGCGGGCGCGAAAGAGACCCAGTACTTC. Residues: CASSLGLGVAGAKETQYF.